This T cell receptor (beta chain) was retrieved from a study of cytomegalovirus exposure and HLA in healthy donors (dated by TCRdb to the late 2010s). With regard to the full study: According to an earlier analysis of 587 of the donors, about 180 million T cells yielded 95 million to 140 million unique TCR beta sequences and 276 Gb of sequence data. An early release that covered about 600 HLA-typed donors contained approximately 300 gigabases of sequencing data and around 85 million unique TCR sequences. Of the 350 to 450 genotyped donors, approximately 80% were placed in the genetic ancestry cluster associated with self-reported Caucasian donors. The study aimed to test whether cataloging public T cell receptors could reveal signatures of past pathogen exposure. The study profiled the T cell repertoires of 666 subjects by immunosequencing and related them to cytomegalovirus serostatus. In addition to the first cohort of about 650 subjects, a separate validation cohort of approximately 130 different subjects was used. High-throughput TCR immunosequencing, statistical association of individual TCRs with disease status, and machine learning were combined to predict cytomegalovirus infection status. To study patterns of TCR occurrence, a later analysis re-analyzed previously published TCR beta repertoires from several hundred donors and added high-resolution HLA genotyping. In the later analysis, no new phenotypic data were used to find candidate immune exposures; instead, reliance was placed on TCR beta sequences and their occurrence across donors. An earlier analysis of around 640 of the donors used high-throughput TCR beta sequencing to judge whether each TCR beta V gene segment behaved as functional or pseudogenic. Donor age, sex, ethnicity and CMV serostatus were compiled together with the repertoire data. In a later genetic analysis, genome-wide SNP genotypes for about three fifths of the roughly 670 donors were used, and that subset was treated as a discovery cohort. All discovery cohort repertoires had been generated using a single sequencing platform. Class I and class II HLA loci were covered by the typing at four-digit resolution. The number of typed donors differed by locus: roughly 629-640 for A, B, C, DRB1 and DQB1; 522 for DQA1; approximately 600 for DPA1; and about 450 for DPB1. Because of strong linkage in the cohort, a handful of DR-DQ haplotypes were treated as single units for association and clustering. Among approximately 370 genotyped donors of the cohort, an average of roughly 230,000 unique TCR beta nucleotide sequences was sequenced per donor, of which roughly 17% were non-productive.

In total, roughly 670 healthy bone marrow donors made up the cohort. At the time of sampling, all cohort members were nominally healthy, though unrecorded immune exposures were likely present. The donor was CMV seropositive and was included in the group of about 290 seropositive cohort members. Each donor provided a peripheral blood sample, and peripheral blood mononuclear cells were used for TCR beta sequencing. Genomic DNA was extracted from the blood cell samples with the Qiagen DNeasy Blood Extraction Kit. Here is what the overall study found, with its caveats: Linkage disequilibrium might explain the correlated functional status among segregating V segments, but an unknown experimental factor could not be excluded. In this cohort, only TCR beta chains were sequenced, and detectable features were limited by the absence of alpha or paired-chain data. The presence/absence analyses assumed that sequencing depth was roughly uniform across donors, and that assumption may not be true. Broadly in line with IMGT annotations, most TCR beta V segments showed up in productive rearrangements about 87% or about 30% of the time in an earlier analysis of a few hundred of the donors. A further reported finding was that TCR beta sequences accurately predicted the HLA-A and HLA-B alleles for most subjects in the first cohort. The only immune exposure information available for the cohort was CMV serostatus. Because HLA typing was unavailable for some donors at each locus, only the typed subset was used in association tests. An association between a missense DCLRE1C variant and V-gene and J-gene trimming of TCR beta chains was found in a later genetic analysis and replicated in an independent cohort. Three of the identified cytomegalovirus-associated TCR beta chains were confirmed in vitro to be specific for cytomegalovirus antigens. In a later analysis, HLA-associated TCR beta chains were found to be more clonally expanded and to have lower generation probabilities than equally common non-associated chains. It was suggested by the authors that the approach could potentially be generalized to other disease states and immunological phenotypes. Because the 87-base-pair reads could not distinguish some IMGT-functional V segments, including TRBV6-2 and TRBV6-3, those segments were excluded. In a later analysis, TCR association rates were found to vary across HLA loci, with the most associated TCRs seen for DRB1 alleles and the fewest for HLA-C alleles. The sequencing pipeline was judged likely to have produced a cluster of highly shared sequence variants as a technical artifact. Because counts were too low, about 18 rarely observed V segments, including chromosome 9 orphons, were left out of the earlier analysis of some 600 of the donors. Across donors, most TCR sequences were observed very rarely, whereas some public TCRs were present in many individuals. In a later genetic analysis, fewer N-insertions in productive TCRs were reported among donors in an Asian-associated ancestry cluster than the 666-donor mean. A later analysis found that most CMV-associated TCR beta chains appeared HLA-restricted, with HLA associations seemingly driven largely by CMV exposure. Cytomegalovirus status was reported to be diagnosed by the classifier with high specificity and sensitivity in both the original and validation cohorts. In the study, some 160 TCR beta chains were listed as associated with cytomegalovirus. When HLA alleles, especially DR and DQ, strongly co-occurred, TCR associations were difficult to assign to individual alleles. Specific HLA alleles were associated with 15,000 to 20,000 TCR beta sequences at a false discovery rate of 0.05 in a later analysis. According to a later analysis, parvovirus B19, influenza, CMV and Epstein-Barr virus appeared linked to several top co-occurrence clusters.

The library was made by the immunoSEQ multiplex PCR assay. The multiplex PCR relied on a mix of 60 forward primers for TCR Vbeta segments and 13 reverse primers for TCR Jbeta segments. A multiplex PCR assay on genomic DNA amplified the CDR3 region of rearranged TCR beta genes. The amplified TCR beta libraries were sequenced on the Illumina HiSeq System as 87-base-pair reads. Under the source paper's analysis protocol: In a later analysis, some 80 million unique TCR beta chains were counted across the roughly 610 repertoires, and around 10 million of these chains were shared by at least two donors. A nearest-neighbor algorithm error-corrected the raw reads and collapsed the reads into unique sequences, merging closely related sequences to remove PCR and sequencing errors. Alignment of CDR3 sequences to IMGT reference sequences was used to assign V, D and J gene segments. For a sequence to be retained, at least a six-nucleotide match to both a V gene segment and a J gene segment was required. Rearrangements were called productive when the CDR3 lacked stop codons and stayed in frame with V and J; all others were non-productive. Following IMGT convention, CDR3 was defined as the stretch from the second conserved V-encoded cysteine up to the conserved J-encoded phenylalanine. In an earlier analysis of around 570 of the donors, sequences lacking an unambiguous match to a single V gene segment were excluded. An earlier analysis of 587 of the donors classified V segments as functional when productive rearrangements were above 56.7% and as segregating when the standard deviation between donors was above 5%. A statistical classification framework was built for diagnosing cytomegalovirus status from the catalog of TCR beta chain sequences. In a later analysis, V and J genes were assigned by comparing TCR nucleotide sequences against IMGT/GENE-DB human TR gene sequences. Using the TCRdist pipeline, a later analysis assigned CDR3 sequences along with most-parsimonious VDJ recombination scenarios. In a later analysis, each TCR beta chain was defined by its CDR3 amino acid sequence together with its V-gene family, and reads lacking a unique V-gene family were excluded. In a later analysis, 500 to 650 highly shared, low-generation-probability nucleotide sequences were removed to address suspected cross-contamination and a sequencing artifact. A later analysis calculated a clonal expansion index for each public chain from normalized within-repertoire ranks of inferred template counts. In a later analysis, generation probabilities were computed with a VDJ recombination model fitted to out-of-frame rearrangements, and the resulting probabilities were checked against IGoR. A later analysis scored TCR-TCR, TCR-HLA and TCR-CMV co-occurrence with hypergeometric tests, applying a repertoire-size bias correction to TCR pairs. A later analysis estimated false discovery rates by permuting HLA or CMV assignments 20 times. In a later analysis, co-occurring TCRs were grouped using DBSCAN, with TCRdist sequence similarity added in when clustering inside HLA-allele-positive subsets. Repertoires with fewer than 30,000 or more than 120,000 public chains were left out of co-occurrence clustering, as were roughly five repertoires with anomalous nucleotide sharing. This immuneACCESS table, as held by TCRdb, lists in-frame sequences with V and J called but not all clones. Of the missing ones, under half trace to an unresolved V gene in checked studies; the others have no known cause. V and J calls and clone size are given by that table; D and trimming were obtained from the DNA. Across this sample there are roughly 200,000 clones, with approximately 80% seen only once. More than 3% of the sample belongs to the ten largest clones.

To note about this clone: What antigen it recognizes has not been identified. Base qualities are not recorded, but no much larger clone differs from it by a single base.

The V end gives up 5 bases and the J end 8 bases, leaving 6 bases in the junction not matched to a gene. The CDR3 starts with the cysteine, ends with the phenylalanine, and has 13 residues. Here the CDR3 DNA is all that survives: 39 bases in frame from base 1. The germline V gene encodes CDR1 MNHEY and CDR2 SMNVEV (reference sequence). The TCR originated in a man aged 35-49 years in good health and CMV-seropositive. What was sequenced was PBMCs. This chain is built from TRBV27 and TRBJ1-2, with TRBD1 identical over 9 junction bases. At the DNA level, the sequence is TGTGCCAGCAGTGGACAGGGGAATTACGGCTACACCTTC. Translated, it gives CASSGQGNYGYTF.